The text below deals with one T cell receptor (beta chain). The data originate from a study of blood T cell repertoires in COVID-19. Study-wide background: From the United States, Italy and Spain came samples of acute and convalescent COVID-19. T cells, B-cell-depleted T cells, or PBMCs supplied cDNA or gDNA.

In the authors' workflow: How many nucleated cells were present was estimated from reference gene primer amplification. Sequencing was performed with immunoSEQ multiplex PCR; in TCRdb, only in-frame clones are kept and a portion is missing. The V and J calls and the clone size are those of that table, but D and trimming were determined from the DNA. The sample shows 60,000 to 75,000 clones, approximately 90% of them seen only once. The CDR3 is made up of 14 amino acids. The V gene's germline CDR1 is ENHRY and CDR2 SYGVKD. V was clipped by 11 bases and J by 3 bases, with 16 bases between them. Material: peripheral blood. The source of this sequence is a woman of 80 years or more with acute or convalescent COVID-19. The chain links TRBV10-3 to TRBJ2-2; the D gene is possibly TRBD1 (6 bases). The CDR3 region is CACRQDSYTGELFF. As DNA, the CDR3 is TGTGCCTGTAGACAGGATAGTTACACCGGGGAGCTGTTTTTT.